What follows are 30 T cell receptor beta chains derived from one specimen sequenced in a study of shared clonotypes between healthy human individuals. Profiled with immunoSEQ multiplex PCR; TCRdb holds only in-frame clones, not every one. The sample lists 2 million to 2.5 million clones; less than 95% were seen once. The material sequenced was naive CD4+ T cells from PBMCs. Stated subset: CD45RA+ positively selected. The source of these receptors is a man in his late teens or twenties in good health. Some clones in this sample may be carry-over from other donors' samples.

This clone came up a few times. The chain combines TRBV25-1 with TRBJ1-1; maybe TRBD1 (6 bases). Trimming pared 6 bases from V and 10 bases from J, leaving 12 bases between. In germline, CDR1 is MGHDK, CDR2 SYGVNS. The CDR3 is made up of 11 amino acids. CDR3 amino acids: CASRGGYGAFF. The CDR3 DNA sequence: TGTGCCAGCAGGGGGGGCTATGGAGCTTTCTTT. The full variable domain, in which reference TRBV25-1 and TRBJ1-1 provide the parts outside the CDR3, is EADIYQTPRYLVIGTGKKITLECSQTMGHDKMYWYQQDPGMELHLIHYSYGVNSTEKGDLSSESTVSRIRTEHFPLTLESARPSHTSQYLCASRGGYGAFFGQGTRLTVV.

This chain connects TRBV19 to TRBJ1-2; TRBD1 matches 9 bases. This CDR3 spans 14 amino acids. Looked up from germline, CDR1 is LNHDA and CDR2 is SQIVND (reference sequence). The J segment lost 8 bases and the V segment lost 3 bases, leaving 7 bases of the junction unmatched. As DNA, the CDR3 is TGTGCCAGTAGTATCCCCGGGACAGGGCTGGGCTACACCTTC. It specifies CASSIPGTGLGYTF.

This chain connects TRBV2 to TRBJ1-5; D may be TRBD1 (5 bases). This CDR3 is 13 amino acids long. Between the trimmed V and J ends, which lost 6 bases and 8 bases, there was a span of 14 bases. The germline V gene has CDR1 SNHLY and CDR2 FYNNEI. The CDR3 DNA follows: TGTGCCAGCAGCGGGACCGGCCAGAAGCCCCAGCATTTT. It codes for CASSGTGQKPQHF.

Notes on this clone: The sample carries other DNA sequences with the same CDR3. The CDR3, as DNA: TGTGCCAGCTCGAGTTCCTACGAGCAGTACTTC. Protein: CASSSSYEQYF. V gene TRBV11-1 combines with J gene TRBJ2-7; D uncertain. Germline loops: CDR1 SGHAT, CDR2 FQDESV (reference sequence). The CDR3 loop spans 11 amino acids. Trimming stripped 8 bases from V and 1 base from J, with 6 bases between.

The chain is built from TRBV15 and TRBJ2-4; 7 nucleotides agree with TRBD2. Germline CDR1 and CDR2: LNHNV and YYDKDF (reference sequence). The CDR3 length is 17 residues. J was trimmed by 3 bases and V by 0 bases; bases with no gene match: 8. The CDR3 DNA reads TGTGCCACCAGCAGAGATCGGGCAGGGAGGGGCAAAAACATTCAGTACTTC. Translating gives CATSRDRAGRGKNIQYF. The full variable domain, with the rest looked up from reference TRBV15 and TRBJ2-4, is DAMVIQNPRYQVTQFGKPVTLSCSQTLNHNVMYWYQQKSSQAPKLLFHYYDKDFNNEADTPDNFQSRRPNTSFCFLDIRSPGLGDTAMYLCATSRDRAGRGKNIQYFGAGTRLSVL.

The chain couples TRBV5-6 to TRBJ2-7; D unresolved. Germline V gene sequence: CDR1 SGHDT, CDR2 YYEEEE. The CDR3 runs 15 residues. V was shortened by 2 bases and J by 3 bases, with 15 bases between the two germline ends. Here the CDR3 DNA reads TGTGCCAGCAGCTTCTGGGGTCCATTGAGCTACGAGCAGTACTTC. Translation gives CASSFWGPLSYEQYF.

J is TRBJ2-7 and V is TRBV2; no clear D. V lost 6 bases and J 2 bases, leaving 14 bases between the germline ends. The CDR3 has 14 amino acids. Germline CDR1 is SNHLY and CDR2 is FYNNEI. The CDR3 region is CASRDRPQTYEQYF. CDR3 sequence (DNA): TGTGCCAGCAGGGATAGGCCACAAACCTACGAGCAGTACTTC. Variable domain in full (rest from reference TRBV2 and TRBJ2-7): EPEVTQTPSHQVTQMGQEVILRCVPISNHLYFYWYRQILGQKVEFLVSFYNNEISEKSEIFDDQFSVERPDGSNFTLKIRSTKLEDSAMYFCASRDRPQTYEQYFGPGTRLTVT.

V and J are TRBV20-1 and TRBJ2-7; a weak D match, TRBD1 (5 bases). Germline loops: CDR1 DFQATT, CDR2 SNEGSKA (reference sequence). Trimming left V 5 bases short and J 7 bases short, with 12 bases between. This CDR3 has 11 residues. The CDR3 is CSAQTSGEQYF. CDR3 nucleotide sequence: TGCAGTGCTCAGACGTCAGGGGAGCAGTACTTC.

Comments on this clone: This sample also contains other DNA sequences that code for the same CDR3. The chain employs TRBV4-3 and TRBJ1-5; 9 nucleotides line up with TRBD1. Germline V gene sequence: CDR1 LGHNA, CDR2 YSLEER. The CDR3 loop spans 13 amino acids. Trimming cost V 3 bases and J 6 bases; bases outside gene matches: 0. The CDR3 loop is CASSQDRGQPQHF. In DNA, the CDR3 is TGCGCCAGCAGCCAGGACAGGGGTCAGCCCCAGCATTTT.

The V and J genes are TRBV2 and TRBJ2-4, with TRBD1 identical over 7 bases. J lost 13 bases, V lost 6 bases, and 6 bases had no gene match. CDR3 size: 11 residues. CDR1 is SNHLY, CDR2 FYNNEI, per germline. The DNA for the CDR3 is TGTGCCAGCAGGAACCCGGGACAGCAGTACTTC. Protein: CASRNPGQQYF.

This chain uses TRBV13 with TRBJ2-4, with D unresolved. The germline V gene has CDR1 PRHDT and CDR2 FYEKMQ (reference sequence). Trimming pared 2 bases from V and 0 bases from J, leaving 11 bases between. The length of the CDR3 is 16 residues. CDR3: CASSLRPELAKNIQYF. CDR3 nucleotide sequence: TGTGCCAGCAGCTTACGACCGGAACTAGCCAAAAACATTCAGTACTTC.

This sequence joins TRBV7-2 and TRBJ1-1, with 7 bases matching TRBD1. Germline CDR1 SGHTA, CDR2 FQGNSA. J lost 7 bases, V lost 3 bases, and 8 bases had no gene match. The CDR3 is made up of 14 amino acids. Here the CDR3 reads CASSFPRQGGEAFF. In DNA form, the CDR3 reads TGTGCCAGCAGCTTCCCCAGACAGGGAGGTGAAGCTTTCTTT.

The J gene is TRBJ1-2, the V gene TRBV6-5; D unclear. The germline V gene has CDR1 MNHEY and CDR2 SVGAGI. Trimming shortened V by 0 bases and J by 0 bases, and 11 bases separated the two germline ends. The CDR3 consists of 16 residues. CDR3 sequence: CASSYSMVPANYGYTF. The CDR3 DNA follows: TGTGCCAGCAGTTACTCGATGGTCCCGGCTAACTATGGCTACACCTTC.

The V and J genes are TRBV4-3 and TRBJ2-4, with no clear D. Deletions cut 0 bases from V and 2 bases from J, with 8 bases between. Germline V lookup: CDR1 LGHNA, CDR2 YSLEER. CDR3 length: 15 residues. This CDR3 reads CASSQDTVTKNIQYF. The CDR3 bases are TGCGCCAGCAGCCAAGATACAGTTACCAAAAACATTCAGTACTTC.

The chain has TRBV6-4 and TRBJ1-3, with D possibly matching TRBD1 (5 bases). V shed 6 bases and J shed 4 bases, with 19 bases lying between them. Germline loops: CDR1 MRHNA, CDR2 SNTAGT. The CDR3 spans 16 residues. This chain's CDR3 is CASSPPGTVGGNTIYF. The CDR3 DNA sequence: TGTGCCAGCAGCCCTCCAGGGACCGTAGGGGGAAACACCATATATTTT.

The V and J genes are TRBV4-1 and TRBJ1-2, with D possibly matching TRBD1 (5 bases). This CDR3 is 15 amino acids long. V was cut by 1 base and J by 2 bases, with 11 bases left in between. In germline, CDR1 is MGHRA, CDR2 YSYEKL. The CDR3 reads CASSQGEGPNYGYTF. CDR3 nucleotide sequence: TGCGCCAGCAGCCAAGGGGAGGGGCCAAACTATGGCTACACCTTC.

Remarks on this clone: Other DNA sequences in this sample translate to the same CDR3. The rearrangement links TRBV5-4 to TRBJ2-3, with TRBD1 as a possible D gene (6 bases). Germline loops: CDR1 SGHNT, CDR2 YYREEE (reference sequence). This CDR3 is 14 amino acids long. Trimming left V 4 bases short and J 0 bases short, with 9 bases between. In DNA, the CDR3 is TGTGCCAGCAGCCTCCAGGGGAGCACAGATACGCAGTATTTT. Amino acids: CASSLQGSTDTQYF.

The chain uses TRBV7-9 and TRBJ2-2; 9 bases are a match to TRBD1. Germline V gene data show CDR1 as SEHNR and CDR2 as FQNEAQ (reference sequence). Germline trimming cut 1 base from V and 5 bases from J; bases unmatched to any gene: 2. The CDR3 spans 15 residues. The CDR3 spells CASSLGTGVTGELFF. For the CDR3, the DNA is TGTGCCAGCAGCTTAGGGACAGGGGTAACCGGGGAGCTGTTTTTT. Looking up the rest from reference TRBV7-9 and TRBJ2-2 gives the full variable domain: DTGVSQNPRHKITKRGQNVTFRCDPISEHNRLYWYRQTLGQGPEFLTYFQNEAQLEKSRLLSDRFSAERPKGSFSTLEIQRTEQGDSAMYLCASSLGTGVTGELFFGEGSRLTVL.

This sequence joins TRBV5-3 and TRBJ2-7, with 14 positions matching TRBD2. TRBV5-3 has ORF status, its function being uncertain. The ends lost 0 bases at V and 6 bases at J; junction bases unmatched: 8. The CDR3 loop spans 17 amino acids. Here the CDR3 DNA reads TGTGCCAGAAGCTTGGAGGGACTAGCGGGAGAGCGGCTCGAGCAGTACTTC. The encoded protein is CARSLEGLAGERLEQYF.

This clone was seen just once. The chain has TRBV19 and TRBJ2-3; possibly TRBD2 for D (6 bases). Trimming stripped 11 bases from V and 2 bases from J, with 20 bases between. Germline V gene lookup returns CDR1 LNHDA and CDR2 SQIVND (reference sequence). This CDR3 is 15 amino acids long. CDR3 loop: CASSTGTAITDTQYF. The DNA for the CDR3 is TGTGCCTCCTCAACTGGGACTGCGATCACAGATACGCAGTATTTT.

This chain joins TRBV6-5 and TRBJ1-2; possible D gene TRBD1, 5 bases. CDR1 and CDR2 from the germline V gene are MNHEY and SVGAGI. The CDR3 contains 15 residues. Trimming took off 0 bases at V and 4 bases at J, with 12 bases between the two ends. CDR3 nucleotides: TGTGCCAGCAGTTACTCCTCAGGGACCCTCTATGGCTACACCTTC. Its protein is CASSYSSGTLYGYTF.

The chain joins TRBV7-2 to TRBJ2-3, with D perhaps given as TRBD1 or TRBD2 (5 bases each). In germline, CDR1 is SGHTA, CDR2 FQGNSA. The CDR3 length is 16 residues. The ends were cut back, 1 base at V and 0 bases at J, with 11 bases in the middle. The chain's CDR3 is CASSLGLGESTDTQYF. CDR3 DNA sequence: TGTGCCAGCAGCTTAGGACTGGGGGAAAGCACAGATACGCAGTATTTT.

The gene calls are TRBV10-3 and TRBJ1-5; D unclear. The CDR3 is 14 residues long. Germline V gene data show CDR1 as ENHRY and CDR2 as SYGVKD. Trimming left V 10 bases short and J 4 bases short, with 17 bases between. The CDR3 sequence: CATRTSTRNQPQHF. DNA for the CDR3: TGTGCCACCCGCACCTCCACCAGGAATCAGCCCCAGCATTTT.

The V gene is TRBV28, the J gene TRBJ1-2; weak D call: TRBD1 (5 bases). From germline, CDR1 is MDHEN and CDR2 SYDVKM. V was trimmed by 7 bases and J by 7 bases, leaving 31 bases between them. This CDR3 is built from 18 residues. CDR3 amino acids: CASNLRGGGGIGVGGYTF. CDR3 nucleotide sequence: TGTGCCAGCAACCTGAGGGGTGGTGGGGGGATAGGAGTGGGTGGCTACACCTTC.

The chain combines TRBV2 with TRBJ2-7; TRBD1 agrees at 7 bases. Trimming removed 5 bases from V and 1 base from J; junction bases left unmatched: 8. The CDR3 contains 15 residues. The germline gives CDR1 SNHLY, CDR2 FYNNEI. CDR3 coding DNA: TGTGCCAGCAGTCCGAGGGGGCCGGATTCCTACGAGCAGTACTTC. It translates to CASSPRGPDSYEQYF.

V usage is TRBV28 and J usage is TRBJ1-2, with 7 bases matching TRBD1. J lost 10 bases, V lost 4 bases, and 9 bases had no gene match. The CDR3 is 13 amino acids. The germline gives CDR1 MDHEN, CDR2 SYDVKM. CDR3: CASSYSDRTDYTF. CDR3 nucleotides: TGTGCCAGCAGTTATTCGGACAGGACCGACTACACCTTC.

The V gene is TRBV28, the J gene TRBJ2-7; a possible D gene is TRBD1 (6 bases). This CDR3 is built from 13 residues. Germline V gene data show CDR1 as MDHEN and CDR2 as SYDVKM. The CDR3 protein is CGAQGRGAYEQYF. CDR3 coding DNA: TGTGGGGCCCAGGGCAGGGGAGCCTACGAGCAGTACTTC.

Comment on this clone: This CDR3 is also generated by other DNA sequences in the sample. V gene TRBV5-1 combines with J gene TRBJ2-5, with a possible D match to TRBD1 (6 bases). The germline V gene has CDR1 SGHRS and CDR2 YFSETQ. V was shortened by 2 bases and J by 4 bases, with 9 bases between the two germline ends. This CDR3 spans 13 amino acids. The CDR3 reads CASSFEGGETQYF. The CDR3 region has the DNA TGCGCCAGCAGCTTCGAAGGGGGAGAGACCCAGTACTTC. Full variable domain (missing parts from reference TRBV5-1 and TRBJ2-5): KAGVTQTPRYLIKTRGQQVTLSCSPISGHRSVSWYQQTPGQGLQFLFEYFSETQRNKGNFPGRFSGRQFSNSRSEMNVSTLELGDSALYLCASSFEGGETQYFGPGTRLLVL.

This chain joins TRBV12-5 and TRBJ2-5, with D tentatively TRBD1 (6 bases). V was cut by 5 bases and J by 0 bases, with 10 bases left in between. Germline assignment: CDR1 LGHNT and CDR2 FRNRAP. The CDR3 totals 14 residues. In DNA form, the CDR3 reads TGTGCTAGTGGTCCAGGGACATACCAAGAGACCCAGTACTTC. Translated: CASGPGTYQETQYF. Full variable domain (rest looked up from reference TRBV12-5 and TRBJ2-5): DARVTQTPRHKVTEMGQEVTMRCQPILGHNTVFWYRQTMMQGLELLAYFRNRAPLDDSGMPKDRFSAEMPDATLATLKIQPSEPRDSAVYFCASGPGTYQETQYFGPGTRLLVL.

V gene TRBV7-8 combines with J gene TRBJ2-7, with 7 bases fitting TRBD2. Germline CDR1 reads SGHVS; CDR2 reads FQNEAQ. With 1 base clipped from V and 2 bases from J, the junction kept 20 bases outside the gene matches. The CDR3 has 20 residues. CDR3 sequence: CASSLGTWGPLARSTYEQYF. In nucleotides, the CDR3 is TGTGCCAGCAGCTTAGGGACGTGGGGTCCACTAGCGCGGTCAACCTACGAGCAGTACTTC.